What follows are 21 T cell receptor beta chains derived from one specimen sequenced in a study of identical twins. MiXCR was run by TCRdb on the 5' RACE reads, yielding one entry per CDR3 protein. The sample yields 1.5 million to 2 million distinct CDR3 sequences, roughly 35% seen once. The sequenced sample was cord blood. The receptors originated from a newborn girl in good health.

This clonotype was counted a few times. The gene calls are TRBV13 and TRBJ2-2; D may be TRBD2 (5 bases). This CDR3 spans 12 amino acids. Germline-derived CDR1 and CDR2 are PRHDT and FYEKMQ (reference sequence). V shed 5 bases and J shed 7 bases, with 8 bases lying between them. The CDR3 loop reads CASSRDYGELFF. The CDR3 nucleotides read TGTGCCAGCAGCCGTGACTACGGGGAGCTGTTTTTT.

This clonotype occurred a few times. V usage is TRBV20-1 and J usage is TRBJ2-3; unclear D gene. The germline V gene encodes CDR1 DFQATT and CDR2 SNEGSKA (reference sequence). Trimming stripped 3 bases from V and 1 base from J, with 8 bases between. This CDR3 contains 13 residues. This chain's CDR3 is CSASSSGTDTQYF. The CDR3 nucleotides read TGCAGTGCTAGTTCCAGCGGCACAGATACGCAGTATTTT.

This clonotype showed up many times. The CDR3 bases are TGTGCCAGCAGGGCTGCTAACTATGGCTACACCTTC. It yields the protein CASRAANYGYTF. This rearrangement joins TRBV6-5 to TRBJ1-2; D not certain. Germline V lookup: CDR1 MNHEY, CDR2 SVGAGI. The CDR3 is 12 amino acids. Trimming cost V 6 bases and J 0 bases, with 5 bases left between them.

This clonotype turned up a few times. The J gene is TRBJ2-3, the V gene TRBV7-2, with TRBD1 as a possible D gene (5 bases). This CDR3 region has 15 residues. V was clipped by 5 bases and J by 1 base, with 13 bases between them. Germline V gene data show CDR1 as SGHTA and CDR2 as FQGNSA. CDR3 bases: TGTGCCAGCAGCCAGGGAAGGTTAGGCACAGATACGCAGTATTTT. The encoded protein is CASSQGRLGTDTQYF. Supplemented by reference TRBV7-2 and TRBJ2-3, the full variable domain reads GAGVSQSPSNKVTEKGKDVELRCDPISGHTALYWYRQSLGQGLEFLIYFQGNSAPDKSGLPSDRFSAERTGGSVSTLTIQRTQQEDSAVYLCASSQGRLGTDTQYFGPGTRLTVL.

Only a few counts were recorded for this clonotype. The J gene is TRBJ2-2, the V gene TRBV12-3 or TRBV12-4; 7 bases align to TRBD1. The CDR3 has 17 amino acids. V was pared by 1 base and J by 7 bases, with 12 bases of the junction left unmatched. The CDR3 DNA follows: TGTGCCAGCAGTTTAGACAGGGGTCTCCACGGTGGCGGGGAGCTGTTTTTT. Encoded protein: CASSLDRGLHGGGELFF.

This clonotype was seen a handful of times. The CDR3 DNA follows: TGTGCCAGCAGTGCCGCAAGGGACACCTATAGCAATCAGCCCCAGCATTTT. This encodes CASSAARDTYSNQPQHF. The chain recombines TRBV12-3 or TRBV12-4 with TRBJ1-5; D is perhaps TRBD1 (6 bases). The length of the CDR3 is 17 residues. Trimming pared 5 bases from V and 0 bases from J, leaving 17 bases between.

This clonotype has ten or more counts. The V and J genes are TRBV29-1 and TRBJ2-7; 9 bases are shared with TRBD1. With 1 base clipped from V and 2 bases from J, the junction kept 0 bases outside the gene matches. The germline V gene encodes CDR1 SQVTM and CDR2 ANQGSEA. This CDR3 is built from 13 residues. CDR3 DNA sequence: TGCAGCGTTGAAGGACAGGGGGCCTACGAGCAGTACTTC. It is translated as CSVEGQGAYEQYF.

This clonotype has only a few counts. This chain's CDR3 is CASSLGQPTRNGYTF. CDR3 DNA: TGTGCCAGCAGCTTGGGACAGCCAACTCGGAATGGCTACACCTTC. The chain employs TRBV5-4 and TRBJ1-2; possible D gene TRBD1, 5 bases. CDR3 length equals 15 residues. CDR1 SGHNT and CDR2 YYREEE come from the germline V gene (reference sequence). V was clipped by 0 bases and J by 6 bases, with 15 bases between them.

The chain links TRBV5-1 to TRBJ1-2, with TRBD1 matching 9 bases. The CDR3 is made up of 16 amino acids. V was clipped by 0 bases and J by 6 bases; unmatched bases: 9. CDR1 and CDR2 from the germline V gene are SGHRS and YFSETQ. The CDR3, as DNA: TGCGCCAGCAGCTTGGATTATGTGGACAGGGGCCATGGCTACACCTTC. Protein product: CASSLDYVDRGHGYTF.

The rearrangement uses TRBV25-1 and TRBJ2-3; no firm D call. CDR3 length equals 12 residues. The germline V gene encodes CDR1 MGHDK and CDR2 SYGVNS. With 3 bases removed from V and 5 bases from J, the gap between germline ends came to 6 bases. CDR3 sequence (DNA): TGTGCCAGCAGTGAGAGAGAAGATACGCAGTATTTT. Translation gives CASSEREDTQYF. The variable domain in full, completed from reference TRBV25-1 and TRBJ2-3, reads EADIYQTPRYLVIGTGKKITLECSQTMGHDKMYWYQQDPGMELHLIHYSYGVNSTEKGDLSSESTVSRIRTEHFPLTLESARPSHTSQYLCASSEREDTQYFGPGTRLTVL.

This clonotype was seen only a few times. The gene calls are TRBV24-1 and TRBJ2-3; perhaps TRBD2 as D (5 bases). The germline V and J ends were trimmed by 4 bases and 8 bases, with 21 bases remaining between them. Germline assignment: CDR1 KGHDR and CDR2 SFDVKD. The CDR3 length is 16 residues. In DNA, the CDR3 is TGTGCCACCAGTGAGCGAGCGGTTCCCGGGTTGGGTACGCAGTATTTT. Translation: CATSERAVPGLGTQYF.

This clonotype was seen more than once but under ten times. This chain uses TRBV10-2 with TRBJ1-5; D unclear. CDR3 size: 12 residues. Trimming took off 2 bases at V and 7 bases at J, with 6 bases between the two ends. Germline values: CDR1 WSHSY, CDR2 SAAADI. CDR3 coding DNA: TGCGCCAGCAGTGAGAACTGGCAGCCCCAGCATTTT. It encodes CASSENWQPQHF.

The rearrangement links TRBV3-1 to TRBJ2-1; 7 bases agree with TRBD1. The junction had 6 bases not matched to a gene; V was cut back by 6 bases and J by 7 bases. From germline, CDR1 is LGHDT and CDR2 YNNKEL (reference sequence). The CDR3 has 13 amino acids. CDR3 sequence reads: CASSLQGVNEQFF. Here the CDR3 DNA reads TGTGCCAGCAGTCTCCAGGGGGTAAATGAGCAGTTCTTC.

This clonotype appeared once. DNA of the CDR3: TGTGCCAGCAGCTTCCAGTCTAGCGGGGTAGATACGCAGTATTTT. Translating it yields CASSFQSSGVDTQYF. This chain uses TRBV7-2 with TRBJ2-3; 9 nucleotides match TRBD2. The germline V gene has CDR1 SGHTA and CDR2 FQGNSA. The J segment lost 5 bases and the V segment lost 3 bases, leaving 6 bases of the junction unmatched. The CDR3 consists of 15 residues.

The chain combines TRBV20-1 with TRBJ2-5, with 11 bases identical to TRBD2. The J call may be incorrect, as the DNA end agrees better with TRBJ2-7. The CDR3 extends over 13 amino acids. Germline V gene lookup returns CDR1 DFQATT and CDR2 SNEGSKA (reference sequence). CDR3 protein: CSAPVAGGYEQYF. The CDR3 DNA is TGCAGTGCCCCAGTAGCGGGAGGGTACGAGCAGTACTTC.

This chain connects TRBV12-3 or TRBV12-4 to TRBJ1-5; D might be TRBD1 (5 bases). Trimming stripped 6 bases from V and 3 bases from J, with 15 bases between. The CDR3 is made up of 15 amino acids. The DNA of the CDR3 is TGTGCCAGCAGGAGGGACGGATTAATCAATCAGCCCCAGCATTTT. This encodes CASRRDGLINQPQHF.

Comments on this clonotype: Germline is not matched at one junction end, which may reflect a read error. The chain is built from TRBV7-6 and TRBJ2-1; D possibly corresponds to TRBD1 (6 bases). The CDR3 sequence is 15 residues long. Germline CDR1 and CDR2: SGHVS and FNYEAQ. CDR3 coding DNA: TGTGCCAGCAGACCTACAGACAGGTCCAGGAATGGGCAGTTCTTC. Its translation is CASRPTDRSRNGQFF. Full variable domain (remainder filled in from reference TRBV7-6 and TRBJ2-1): GAGVSQSPRYKVTKRGQDVALRCDPISGHVSLYWYRQALGQGPEFLTYFNYEAQQDKSGLPNDRFSAERPEGSISTLTIQRTEQRDSAMYRCASRPTDRSRNGQFFGPGTRLTVL.

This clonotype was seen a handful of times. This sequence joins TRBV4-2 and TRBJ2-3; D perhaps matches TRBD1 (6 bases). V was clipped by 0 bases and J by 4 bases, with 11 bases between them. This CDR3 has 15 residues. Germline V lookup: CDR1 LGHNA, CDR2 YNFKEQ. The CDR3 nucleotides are TGTGCCAGCAGCCAAGAAACACAGGGTTCAGATACGCAGTATTTT. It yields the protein CASSQETQGSDTQYF.

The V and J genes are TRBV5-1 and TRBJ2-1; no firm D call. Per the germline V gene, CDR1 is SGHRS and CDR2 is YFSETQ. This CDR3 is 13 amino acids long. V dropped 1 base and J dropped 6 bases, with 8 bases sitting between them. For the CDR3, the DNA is TGCGCCAGCAGCTTGTATCCCGTCAATGAGCAGTTCTTC. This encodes CASSLYPVNEQFF.

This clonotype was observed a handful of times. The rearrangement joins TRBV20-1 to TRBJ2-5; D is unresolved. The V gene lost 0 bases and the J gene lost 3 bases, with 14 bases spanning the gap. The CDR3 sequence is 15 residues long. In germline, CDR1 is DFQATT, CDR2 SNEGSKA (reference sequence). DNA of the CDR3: TGCAGTGCTAGAGATCTGAGGATTGGGGAAGAGACCCAGTACTTC. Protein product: CSARDLRIGEETQYF.

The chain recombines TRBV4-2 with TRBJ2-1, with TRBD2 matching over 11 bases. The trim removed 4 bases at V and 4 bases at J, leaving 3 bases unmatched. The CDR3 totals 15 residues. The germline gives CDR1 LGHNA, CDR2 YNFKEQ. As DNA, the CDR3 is TGTGCCAGCAGCCGACTAGCGGGACCATACAATGAGCAGTTCTTC. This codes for CASSRLAGPYNEQFF.